This T cell receptor beta chain was captured in a study of T-cell reconstitution after alpha-beta-depleted transplantation in children. This clonotype has a handful of counts. As it was prepared, the TCRbeta library received unique molecular identifiers. TCRdb reprocessed the PCR reads with MiXCR, giving one entry per CDR3 protein. The sample gives approximately 400,000 distinct CDR3 sequences, about 11% of which show up once; 4.5% to 7% is in the top ten. The CDR3 sequence is 16 residues long. V lost 6 bases, J lost 13 bases, and 20 bases stayed unmatched. The chain combines TRBV12-3 or TRBV12-4 with TRBJ1-2; 10 bases map to TRBD1. Specimen: PBMCs from the stem cell graft donor, collected from the stem cell graft. This sequence originates from a human donor who donated a stem cell graft to a child with acute myeloid leukemia. The CDR3 loop reads CASRPRQGARLMASTF. CDR3 nucleotides: TGTGCCAGCAGGCCGAGACAGGGGGCGAGACTTATGGCTAGCACCTTC.